Here is one TCR beta chain with its context. The data stem from a study of OX40 agonist ivuxolimab in advanced cancers. Using immunoSEQ multiplex PCR, the repertoire was profiled, and TCRdb retains in-frame clones only, with some absent. The data show 60,000 to 75,000 clones, almost 90% seen once. The V end lost 3 bases, the J end lost 1 base, and 15 bases lay between the germline ends. This CDR3 spans 15 amino acids. The germline CDR1 and CDR2 sequences are SQVTM and ANQGSEA. The V and J genes are TRBV29-1 and TRBJ1-2; tentative D call: TRBD1 (5 bases). This TCR was sampled from an adult with an advanced solid tumor such as melanoma, head and neck, liver or kidney cancer. The sequences come from CD4+ or CD8+ T cells sorted from blood, collected in a trial of the OX40 agonist ivuxolimab. The CDR3 nucleotides are TGCAGCGTTGACCTGGGACTCCCCAATAACTATGGCTACACCTTC. Translation: CSVDLGLPNNYGYTF.